This entry lists 23 T cell receptor beta chains sequenced from one sample in a study of shared clonotypes between healthy human individuals. Repertoires were generated with immunoSEQ multiplex PCR, while TCRdb's copy carries only in-frame clones and drops some. The profile shows approximately 1.5 million clones, approximately 98.5% of them singletons. The sequencing input was naive CD4+ T cells sorted from blood. As for subset: CD45RA+ positively selected. These receptor sequences come from a man aged 30-40 years in good health.

This clone appeared a single time. This rearrangement joins TRBV5-5 to TRBJ1-2; no clear D gene. From germline, CDR1 is SGHKS and CDR2 YYEKEE (reference sequence). Trimming pared 6 bases from V and 5 bases from J, leaving 17 bases between. CDR3 size: 14 residues. CDR3 bases: TGTGCCAGCACCCTGAGTCTGGAGAAGTATGGCTACACCTTC. Translated, it gives CASTLSLEKYGYTF.

The chain is built from TRBV27 and TRBJ2-3; 7 bases agree with TRBD2. V gave up 0 bases and J gave up 3 bases; unmatched junction bases: 6. The CDR3 consists of 16 residues. Per germline, CDR1 MNHEY and CDR2 SMNVEV (reference sequence). Here the CDR3 DNA reads TGTGCCAGCAGTTTATCGAGGACTAGTCCTACAGATACGCAGTATTTT. The encoded protein is CASSLSRTSPTDTQYF.

A word on this clone: Sequence at one end of the junction differs from germline and may be a read error. The rearrangement uses TRBV11-1 and TRBJ2-7; 8 bases line up with TRBD1. This CDR3 is 18 amino acids long. Germline V gives CDR1 SGHAT, CDR2 FQDESV (reference sequence). The CDR3 coding sequence is TGTGCCAGCAGCCTGACGGACAGGGCCCGTGACTACTCCCACGAGCAGTACTTC. Translating gives CASSLTDRARDYSHEQYF.

The chain uses TRBV10-1 and TRBJ1-1; a weak D match, TRBD1 (6 bases). The CDR3 spans 14 residues. The V and J ends lost 3 bases and 4 bases respectively, with 12 bases between them. CDR1 WNHNN and CDR2 SYGVQD come from the germline V gene (reference sequence). The CDR3 loop reads CASSDRLGATEAFF. DNA of the CDR3: TGCGCCAGCAGTGATCGCCTGGGGGCCACTGAAGCTTTCTTT.

The genes are TRBV6-6 and TRBJ1-2; D ambiguous. CDR1 and CDR2 (germline): MNHNY, SVGAGI (reference sequence). The CDR3 extends over 14 amino acids. V was trimmed by 6 bases and J by 3 bases, leaving 14 bases between them. In DNA form, the CDR3 reads TGTGCCAGCAGCCGCCCCAGCAGTTACTATGGCTACACCTTC. It encodes CASSRPSSYYGYTF.

The chain has TRBV5-1 and TRBJ2-1; the D is unclear. With 4 bases removed from V and 3 bases from J, the gap between germline ends came to 17 bases. This CDR3 spans 16 amino acids. The germline gives CDR1 SGHRS, CDR2 YFSETQ. Written as DNA, the CDR3 is TGCGCCAGCAGCCTTCAGACGAGACAATACTACAATGAGCAGTTCTTC. Translated, it gives CASSLQTRQYYNEQFF.

As concerns this clone: The sample holds other DNA sequences that translate to the same CDR3. This sequence joins TRBV18 and TRBJ1-5; possibly TRBD1 for D (5 bases). Germline assignment: CDR1 KGHSH and CDR2 LQKENI. This CDR3 is built from 14 residues. V was trimmed by 6 bases and J by 1 base, leaving 10 bases between them. CDR3 DNA sequence: TGTGCCAGCTCGCTCCGACAGAGCAATCAGCCCCAGCATTTT. Encoded protein: CASSLRQSNQPQHF.

The rearrangement links TRBV7-3 to TRBJ2-7, with D perhaps matching TRBD1 or TRBD2 (5 bases each). In germline, CDR1 is SGHTA, CDR2 FQGTGA. The CDR3 contains 16 residues. The V end lost 5 bases, the J end lost 0 bases, and 17 bases lay between the germline ends. Written as DNA, the CDR3 is TGTGCCAGCAGCCCTCAGGTCGGGGCCCTCTCCTACGAGCAGTACTTC. Translating gives CASSPQVGALSYEQYF.

The chain links TRBV7-9 to TRBJ1-1; D is unresolved. The CDR3 spans 14 residues. Trimming removed 7 bases from V and 1 base from J, with 13 bases in between. Per germline, CDR1 SEHNR and CDR2 FQNEAQ (reference sequence). CDR3 loop: CASTFPQRNTEAFF. The CDR3 DNA sequence: TGTGCCAGCACCTTCCCCCAGAGGAACACTGAAGCTTTCTTT.

Only one count was recorded for this clone. The chain carries TRBV7-2 and TRBJ2-2; 11 positions match TRBD2. V dropped 4 bases and J dropped 2; count of bases not matched to a gene: 3. Germline CDR1 SGHTA, CDR2 FQGNSA. This CDR3 is 16 amino acids long. CDR3 sequence (DNA): TGTGCCAGCAGCTCTAGCGGGAGGAGCAACACCGGGGAGCTGTTTTTT. This sequence encodes CASSSSGRSNTGELFF.

J is TRBJ2-7 and V is TRBV9; no clear D gene. In germline, CDR1 is SGDLS, CDR2 YYNGEE. V dropped 0 bases and J dropped 3 bases, with 13 bases sitting between them. The CDR3 contains 15 residues. This chain's CDR3 is CASSVGEWENYEQYF. CDR3 nucleotide sequence: TGTGCCAGCAGCGTAGGTGAGTGGGAAAACTACGAGCAGTACTTC.

The chain recombines TRBV28 with TRBJ2-7; a weak D match, TRBD1 (5 bases). Between the trimmed V and J ends, which lost 4 bases and 2 bases, there was a span of 15 bases. The CDR3 spans 15 residues. The germline gives CDR1 MDHEN, CDR2 SYDVKM. CDR3: CASSSGRDLTYEQYF. The CDR3 nucleotides read TGTGCCAGCAGTTCAGGCAGGGATTTGACCTACGAGCAGTACTTC.

This chain joins TRBV2 and TRBJ2-5; D is uncertain. This CDR3 contains 16 residues. Between the trimmed V and J ends, which lost 4 bases and 2 bases, there was a span of 17 bases. Per germline, CDR1 SNHLY and CDR2 FYNNEI. The CDR3 sequence is CASSVLLGSGQETQYF. The CDR3, as DNA: TGTGCCAGCAGTGTCCTTCTCGGGTCCGGACAAGAGACCCAGTACTTC.

Turning to this clone: The sample carries other DNA sequences with the same CDR3. The chain links TRBV5-1 to TRBJ2-7; 10 nucleotides agree with TRBD1. Germline loops: CDR1 SGHRS, CDR2 YFSETQ. V shed 3 bases, J shed 3 bases, and the junction held 3 bases outside the gene matches. The CDR3 totals 14 residues. CDR3 sequence: CASSSGQGNYEQYF. Written as DNA, the CDR3 is TGCGCCAGCAGCTCGGGACAGGGGAACTACGAGCAGTACTTC.

The chain uses TRBV19 and TRBJ2-7; 7 bases line up with TRBD1. CDR3 size: 16 residues. J lost 2 bases, V lost 5 bases, and 12 bases had no gene match. Germline values: CDR1 LNHDA, CDR2 SQIVND (reference sequence). This CDR3 is CASSPNGWDSTYEQYF. CDR3 in DNA: TGTGCCAGTAGTCCGAATGGATGGGACAGTACCTACGAGCAGTACTTC.

In its sample, this clone was seen once. This chain uses TRBV5-4 with TRBJ2-5, with 7 bases matching TRBD2. Per germline, CDR1 SGHNT and CDR2 YYREEE (reference sequence). The CDR3 has 14 amino acids. V lost 3 bases to trimming and J lost 5 bases; unmatched junction nucleotides: 7. For the CDR3, the DNA is TGTGCCAGCAGCTGGGGGTCCGGGGGGGAGACCCAGTACTTC. Translation: CASSWGSGGETQYF.

The V call is TRBV27, the J call TRBJ1-2; 9 bases align to TRBD1. The germline gives CDR1 MNHEY, CDR2 SMNVEV (reference sequence). Trimming cost V 6 bases and J 2 bases; bases outside gene matches: 7. The CDR3 is 15 residues long. CDR3 sequence reads: CASSATGTGNYGYTF. The CDR3 DNA sequence: TGTGCCAGCAGCGCGACCGGGACAGGGAACTATGGCTACACCTTC.

The gene calls are TRBV15 and TRBJ2-3; 8 bases are shared with TRBD1. The CDR3 runs to 16 residues. V shed 1 base and J 0 bases; nucleotides not matched to a gene: 3. Germline V gene lookup returns CDR1 LNHNV and CDR2 YYDKDF (reference sequence). The CDR3 reads CATSRAGGPSTDTQYF. CDR3 bases: TGTGCCACCAGCAGAGCAGGGGGCCCGAGCACAGATACGCAGTATTTT.

About this clone: Other DNA sequences in this sample translate to the same CDR3. The rearrangement links TRBV18 to TRBJ1-2; TRBD1 agrees at 7 bases. Germline CDR1 KGHSH, CDR2 LQKENI. The CDR3 totals 13 residues. V lost 1 base and J lost 8; bases outside the gene matches: 4. CDR3 sequence (DNA): TGTGCCAGCTCACCACTTACAGGGGACGGCTACACCTTC. Protein product: CASSPLTGDGYTF. The variable domain in full, completed from reference TRBV18 and TRBJ1-2, reads NAGVMQNPRHLVRRRGQEARLRCSPMKGHSHVYWYRQLPEEGLKFMVYLQKENIIDESGMPKERFSAEFPKEGPSILRIQQVVRGDSAAYFCASSPLTGDGYTFGSGTRLTVV.

Written as DNA, the CDR3 is TGTGCCAGCATCCGAATTGGAGGGAAGGATACGCAGTATTTT. It is translated as CASIRIGGKDTQYF. The chain carries TRBV11-3 and TRBJ2-3; D is perhaps TRBD2 (6 bases). Germline lookup yields CDR1 SGHNT and CDR2 YENEEA. This CDR3 region has 14 residues. V lost 7 bases to trimming and J lost 6 bases, with 17 bases between them.

The chain couples TRBV29-1 to TRBJ2-1, with 7 bases fitting TRBD2. The germline V gene has CDR1 SQVTM and CDR2 ANQGSEA. Trimming at V came to 5 bases and at J to 8 bases, leaving 3 bases not matched to a gene. CDR3 length: 11 residues. CDR3 amino acids: CSVIRGDEQFF. The CDR3 DNA is TGCAGCGTTATTCGGGGGGATGAGCAGTTCTTC.

The chain carries TRBV11-2 and TRBJ2-5, with D perhaps TRBD2 (6 bases). V lost 1 base and J 4 bases, leaving 7 bases between the germline ends. In germline, CDR1 is SGHAT, CDR2 FQNNGV. The CDR3 runs to 13 residues. The DNA for the CDR3 is TGTGCCAGCAGCTTAGGGAGGGTAGAGACCCAGTACTTC. Protein sequence: CASSLGRVETQYF.

The rearrangement links TRBV7-2 to TRBJ1-2, with D uncertain. The germline gives CDR1 SGHTA, CDR2 FQGNSA. V lost 2 bases, J lost 7 bases, and 8 bases lay in between. CDR3 length: 12 residues. The CDR3 coding sequence is TGTGCCAGCAGCTTACCCACCCGTGGCTACACCTTC. Translating gives CASSLPTRGYTF.